These 26 T cell receptor beta chains came from one sample sequenced in a study of blood T cell repertoires in COVID-19. Profiling relied on immunoSEQ multiplex PCR, and the TCRdb table lists in-frame clones only, not all of them. Among some 320,000 clones listed, 85% were seen once. Source material: peripheral blood. These receptors were obtained from a human donor in a cohort sampled during active COVID-19.

This chain uses TRBV2 with TRBJ1-1; possible D gene TRBD1, 5 bases. The germline V and J ends were trimmed by 10 bases and 3 bases, with 18 bases remaining between them. Germline V CDR1 and CDR2: SNHLY, FYNNEI. This CDR3 spans 14 amino acids. The CDR3 is CATCGWGSDTEAFF. CDR3 nucleotide sequence: TGTGCCACCTGTGGTTGGGGCTCAGACACTGAAGCTTTCTTT.

As to this clone: The sample holds other DNA sequences that translate to the same CDR3. This sequence joins TRBV5-1 and TRBJ2-7; TRBD1 is a possible D gene (6 bases). Trimming pared 0 bases from V and 1 base from J, leaving 8 bases between. Per the germline V gene, CDR1 is SGHRS and CDR2 is YFSETQ. CDR3 length: 14 amino acids. CDR3 nucleotides: TGCGCCAGCAGCTTGGCCGGGACATCCTACGAGCAGTACTTC. Its translation is CASSLAGTSYEQYF.

V is TRBV4-1 and J is TRBJ2-3, with 12 bases aligning to TRBD2. The CDR3 is 17 residues long. Germline V CDR1 and CDR2: MGHRA, YSYEKL. Unmatched junction bases numbered 4, after V lost 3 bases and J lost 0 bases. In DNA form, the CDR3 reads TGCGCCAGCAGCCAGGGACTAGCGGGCGTTAGCACAGATACGCAGTATTTT. Amino acids: CASSQGLAGVSTDTQYF.

V gene TRBV25-1 combines with J gene TRBJ2-1; TRBD2 matches at 7 bases. In germline, CDR1 is MGHDK, CDR2 SYGVNS. J lost 9 bases, V lost 4 bases, and 3 bases had no gene match. The length of the CDR3 is 12 residues. In nucleotides, the CDR3 is TGTGCCAGCAGTGGCGGGGAGGGTGAGCAGTTCTTC. Protein: CASSGGEGEQFF.

The V and J genes are TRBV7-9 and TRBJ2-2; no clear D. The CDR3 covers 14 residues. Germline CDR1 and CDR2: SEHNR and FQNEAQ (reference sequence). Trimming stripped 6 bases from V and 1 base from J, with 9 bases between. Here the CDR3 reads CASSLSRNTGELFF. CDR3 coding DNA: TGTGCCAGCAGTCTGTCGCGGAACACCGGGGAGCTGTTTTTT.

The chain combines TRBV7-8 with TRBJ1-5; no definite D call. The CDR3 contains 15 residues. Germline lookup yields CDR1 SGHVS and CDR2 FQNEAQ. The ends were cut back, 0 bases at V and 9 bases at J, with 15 bases in the middle. CDR3 loop: CASSLAIGGFGPQHF. CDR3 nucleotides: TGTGCCAGCAGCTTAGCGATAGGAGGGTTTGGGCCCCAGCATTTT.

This clone occurred a few times. The chain links TRBV3-1 (or the pseudogene TRBV3-2) to TRBJ1-3; TRBD1 is a possible D gene (5 bases). The CDR3 is 17 amino acids. Germline CDR1 is LGHDT and CDR2 is YNNKEL (reference sequence). V lost 3 bases to trimming and J lost 0 bases, with 15 bases between them. The CDR3, as DNA: TGTGCCAGCAGCCAGCCTCTCCAGGGTGGCTCTGGAAACACCATATATTTT. It is translated as CASSQPLQGGSGNTIYF.

This chain connects TRBV18 to TRBJ2-5; 9 nucleotides match TRBD1. The CDR3 totals 16 residues. Germline CDR1 reads KGHSH; CDR2 reads LQKENI. J lost 5 bases, V lost 3 bases, and 10 bases had no gene match. The CDR3 coding sequence is TGTGCCAGCTCACCGAGCCGGGACAGGGTGTTGGAGACCCAGTACTTC. It encodes CASSPSRDRVLETQYF.

V usage is TRBV5-1 and J usage is TRBJ1-6, with D unclear. V lost 0 bases and J 7 bases, leaving 14 bases between the germline ends. The CDR3 loop spans 16 amino acids. Per the germline V gene, CDR1 is SGHRS and CDR2 is YFSETQ. The CDR3 protein is CASSLGGRPSNSPLHF. CDR3 nucleotide sequence: TGCGCCAGCAGCTTGGGAGGGCGGCCCAGCAATTCACCCCTCCACTTT.

This chain links TRBV2 with TRBJ1-3; 7 bases match TRBD1. The CDR3 length is 16 residues. Germline V gene lookup returns CDR1 SNHLY and CDR2 FYNNEI. Trimming removed 6 bases from V and 0 bases from J; junction bases left unmatched: 8. CDR3 sequence reads: CASRNDRAASGNTIYF. The CDR3 bases are TGTGCCAGCAGGAATGACAGGGCTGCCTCTGGAAACACCATATATTTT.

The chain links TRBV27 to TRBJ2-1; D might be TRBD2 (6 bases). V dropped 7 bases and J dropped 1 base, with 14 bases sitting between them. The CDR3 has 15 amino acids. CDR1 and CDR2 (germline): MNHEY, SMNVEV (reference sequence). CDR3 in DNA: TGTGCCAGCAACCCGGGACTGCCTTCCTACAATGAGCAGTTCTTC. Its protein is CASNPGLPSYNEQFF.

The chain uses TRBV11-2 and TRBJ1-6, with TRBD1 matching 8 bases. CDR1 SGHAT and CDR2 FQNNGV come from the germline V gene. The J segment lost 8 bases and the V segment lost 3 bases, leaving 6 bases of the junction unmatched. The CDR3 covers 15 residues. In nucleotides, the CDR3 is TGTGCCAGCAGCTTGCAGGGGGCAACAGATTCACCCCTCCACTTT. Its protein is CASSLQGATDSPLHF.

The V gene is TRBV7-3, the J gene TRBJ2-2; no firm D call. V was shortened by 3 bases and J by 7 bases, with 6 bases between the two germline ends. This CDR3 region has 12 residues. Looked up from germline, CDR1 is SGHTA and CDR2 is FQGTGA. The CDR3 loop is CASSFGHGELFF. In DNA, the CDR3 is TGTGCCAGCAGCTTCGGTCACGGGGAGCTGTTTTTT.

The chain uses TRBV5-1 and TRBJ2-7; 9 positions match TRBD2. The CDR3 consists of 14 residues. Trimming at V came to 2 bases and at J to 6 bases, leaving 6 bases not matched to a gene. The germline gives CDR1 SGHRS, CDR2 YFSETQ. CDR3 sequence (DNA): TGCGCCAGCAGCTTTACCGGGACTAGCAGCGAGCAGTACTTC. Protein: CASSFTGTSSEQYF.

This clone was seen once. This chain uses TRBV11-2 with TRBJ1-2; 8 nucleotides align to TRBD1. The CDR3 is 17 amino acids. V lost 5 bases to trimming and J lost 4 bases; unmatched junction nucleotides: 15. Per germline, CDR1 SGHAT and CDR2 FQNNGV. The CDR3 loop reads CASSPRIGQGETYGYTF. The CDR3, as DNA: TGTGCCAGCAGCCCCCGAATTGGACAGGGCGAGACCTATGGCTACACCTTC.

The chain recombines TRBV27 with TRBJ1-2; TRBD1 agrees at 8 bases. Germline-derived CDR1 and CDR2 are MNHEY and SMNVEV (reference sequence). The CDR3 spans 15 residues. V trimming: 5 bases; J trimming: 4 bases; junction bases outside the gene matches: 9. The DNA for the CDR3 is TGTGCCAGCAGTGCCTACACAGGACAGGGCTATGGCTACACCTTC. Residues: CASSAYTGQGYGYTF.

This chain joins TRBV7-3 and TRBJ2-2, with 8 bases aligning to TRBD1. Germline trimming cut 5 bases from V and 5 bases from J; bases unmatched to any gene: 4. The CDR3 length is 14 residues. CDR1 is SGHTA, CDR2 FQGTGA, per germline. CDR3 region: CASSPDRGTGELFF. In DNA, the CDR3 is TGTGCCAGCAGCCCAGACAGGGGTACCGGGGAGCTGTTTTTT.

The genes are TRBV12-5 and TRBJ2-5; 8 nucleotides agree with TRBD2. Per the germline V gene, CDR1 is LGHNT and CDR2 is FRNRAP. V trimming: 6 bases; J trimming: 0 bases; junction bases outside the gene matches: 15. The CDR3 sequence is 18 residues long. Written as DNA, the CDR3 is TGTGCTAGTGGCCCAACAACGCGGGCTAGCGGGTACCAAGAGACCCAGTACTTC. Translating it yields CASGPTTRASGYQETQYF.

The rearrangement uses TRBV14 and TRBJ1-6; D gene uncertain. The CDR3 contains 10 residues. Per germline, CDR1 SGHDN and CDR2 FVKESK. V gave up 11 bases and J gave up 8 bases, with 7 bases separating them. This CDR3 is CAFPDSPLHF. As DNA, the CDR3 is TGTGCCTTCCCGGATTCACCCCTCCACTTT.

The CDR3 is CASSFDSPFRDTQYF. CDR3 in DNA: TGTGCCAGCAGTTTCGACAGCCCGTTTAGGGATACGCAGTATTTT. The chain carries TRBV27 and TRBJ2-3; tentatively, D is TRBD1 (5 bases). Deletions cut 3 bases from V and 6 bases from J, with 16 bases between. The CDR3 has 15 amino acids. Germline loops: CDR1 MNHEY, CDR2 SMNVEV (reference sequence).

CDR3 sequence reads: CASSPGTESLYGYTF. CDR3 bases: TGCGCCAGCAGCCCAGGGACAGAGAGTCTCTATGGCTACACCTTC. The chain uses TRBV5-1 and TRBJ1-2; 7 bases match TRBD1. The CDR3 has 15 amino acids. Trimming removed 4 bases from V and 4 bases from J; junction bases left unmatched: 10. The V gene's germline CDR1 is SGHRS and CDR2 YFSETQ.

The chain uses TRBV5-4 and TRBJ2-7; 9 positions agree with TRBD1. The germline V gene encodes CDR1 SGHNT and CDR2 YYREEE (reference sequence). The CDR3 extends over 14 amino acids. The V and J ends lost 3 bases and 3 bases, in that order; junction bases with no gene match: 4. The CDR3 sequence is CASSSDRGDYEQYF. The CDR3 coding sequence is TGTGCCAGCAGCTCCGACAGGGGGGACTACGAGCAGTACTTC.

The V gene is TRBV24-1, the J gene TRBJ1-4; possible D gene TRBD1, 6 bases. The CDR3 consists of 16 residues. Between the trimmed V and J ends, which lost 4 bases and 0 bases, there was a span of 11 bases. The germline V gene encodes CDR1 KGHDR and CDR2 SFDVKD. CDR3 protein: CATSDRDTATNEKLFF. CDR3 in DNA: TGTGCCACCAGTGACCGGGACACTGCAACTAATGAAAAACTGTTTTTT.

The V call is TRBV6-2 or TRBV6-3, the J call TRBJ2-3; 10 bases match TRBD2. The CDR3 extends over 16 amino acids. CDR1 and CDR2 (germline): MNHEY, SVGEGT. With V trimmed by 0 bases and J by 2 bases, 2 bases remained unmatched. As DNA, the CDR3 is TGTGCCAGCAGTTACTCACTAGCGGGGTACACAGATACGCAGTATTTT. Translation gives CASSYSLAGYTDTQYF.

Within the sample, this clone is medium-sized (0.01 to 0.1%). This chain links TRBV5-6 with TRBJ1-2; perhaps TRBD1 as D (6 bases). Trimming removed 4 bases from V and 6 bases from J, with 13 bases in between. The CDR3 has 13 residues. The germline V gene has CDR1 SGHDT and CDR2 YYEEEE. CDR3 bases: TGTGCCAGCAGCCGTGGCGGGGGCCATGGCTACACCTTC. Encoded protein: CASSRGGGHGYTF. The entire variable domain, with the rest obtained from reference TRBV5-6 and TRBJ1-2, is as follows: DAGVTQSPTHLIKTRGQQVTLRCSPKSGHDTVSWYQQALGQGPQFIFQYYEEEERQRGNFPDRFSGHQFPNYSSELNVNALLLGDSALYLCASSRGGGHGYTFGSGTRLTVV.

This clone was seen more than once but under ten times. The germline gene is not matched at one end of the junction; a read error may be the cause. This rearrangement joins TRBV5-1 to TRBJ1-2; TRBD1 aligns across 10 bases. Germline lookup yields CDR1 SGHRS and CDR2 YFSETQ. This CDR3 region has 14 residues. The CDR3 region has the DNA TGCGCCAGCCGCTTGGACAGGGGGAACTATGGCTACACCTTC. It is translated as CASRLDRGNYGYTF. The entire variable domain, with the rest obtained from reference TRBV5-1 and TRBJ1-2, is as follows: KAGVTQTPRYLIKTRGQQVTLSCSPISGHRSVSWYQQTPGQGLQFLFEYFSETQRNKGNFPGRFSGRQFSNSRSEMNVSTLELGDSALYLCASRLDRGNYGYTFGSGTRLTVV.